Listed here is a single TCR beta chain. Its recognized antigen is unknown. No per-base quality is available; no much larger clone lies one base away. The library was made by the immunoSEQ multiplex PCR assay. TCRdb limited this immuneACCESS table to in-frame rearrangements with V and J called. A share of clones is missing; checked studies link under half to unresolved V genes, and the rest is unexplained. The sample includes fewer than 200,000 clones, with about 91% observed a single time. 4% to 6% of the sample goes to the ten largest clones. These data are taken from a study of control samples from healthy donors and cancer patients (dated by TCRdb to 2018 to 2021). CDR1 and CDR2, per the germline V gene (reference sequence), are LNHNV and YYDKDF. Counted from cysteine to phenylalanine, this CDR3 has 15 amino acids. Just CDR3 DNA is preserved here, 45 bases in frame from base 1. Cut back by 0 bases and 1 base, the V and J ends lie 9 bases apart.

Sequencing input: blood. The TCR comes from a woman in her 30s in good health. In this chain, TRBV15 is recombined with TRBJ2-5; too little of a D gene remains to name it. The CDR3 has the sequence CATSRDRAAQETQYF. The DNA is TGTGCCACCAGCAGAGATCGAGCAGCCCAAGAGACCCAGTACTTC.